This T cell receptor (beta chain) was obtained from a study of cytomegalovirus exposure and HLA in healthy donors. Study conclusions and caveats: Later analysis demonstrated an association between a missense DCLRE1C variant and TCR beta V- and J-gene trimming. Later analysis reportedly placed an Asian-associated ancestry cluster below the roughly 630-donor mean in N-insertions.

PCR amplification relied on 60 Vbeta primers (plus 13 Jbeta primers). Assay: immunoSEQ multiplex PCR; the TCRdb copy retains only in-frame clones and omits some. This sample yields around 130,000 clones, of which around 78% are seen a single time; around 1.5% belongs to the top ten. CDR1 is SQVTM and CDR2 is ANQGSEA in the germline V gene. V lost 4 bases and J lost 2; bases outside the gene matches: 7. The CDR3 runs 17 residues. This clone was observed a single time. Its antigen is currently unknown. The receptor comes from a woman aged 18 to 35 in good health and CMV-seronegative. The source material was PBMCs. This chain connects TRBV29-1 to TRBJ2-1, with 14 bases identical to TRBD2. The CDR3 loop is CSVAGTSGSDPYNEQFF. The CDR3 coding sequence is TGCAGCGTTGCAGGGACTAGCGGGAGCGATCCCTACAATGAGCAGTTCTTC.